The next 14 T cell receptor beta chains were all read from a single sample in a study of OX40 agonist ivuxolimab in advanced cancers. TCRdb's copy holds only in-frame clones and misses some; the assay was immunoSEQ multiplex PCR. The table has about 17,000 clones, approximately 80% seen once; the top ten hold about an eighth. The sample was CD4+ or CD8+ T cells sorted from blood, taken in a trial of the OX40 agonist ivuxolimab. Receptors originate from an adult with an advanced solid tumor such as melanoma, head and neck, liver or kidney cancer.

The chain has TRBV10-2 and TRBJ1-5, with D tentatively TRBD1 (5 bases). Germline V CDR1 and CDR2: WSHSY, SAAADI. The CDR3 is made up of 14 amino acids. The V gene lost 6 bases and the J gene lost 6 bases, with 15 bases spanning the gap. The CDR3 region is CASSQTDSGQPQHF. The CDR3, as DNA: TGCGCCAGCAGCCAGACAGATTCAGGTCAGCCCCAGCATTTT.

The rearrangement joins TRBV7-2 to TRBJ2-5; the match to TRBD1 covers 7 bases. The CDR3 contains 15 residues. Looked up from germline, CDR1 is SGHTA and CDR2 is FQGNSA. V shed 3 bases, J shed 7 bases, and the junction held 11 bases outside the gene matches. The CDR3 loop reads CASSFRQGPSGTQYF. CDR3 nucleotides: TGTGCCAGCAGCTTTAGACAGGGCCCGTCAGGGACCCAGTACTTC.

The V and J genes are TRBV15 and TRBJ2-4; TRBD1 agrees at 8 bases. V gave up 1 base and J gave up 3 bases; unmatched junction bases: 5. Germline V gives CDR1 LNHNV, CDR2 YYDKDF (reference sequence). The CDR3 extends over 16 amino acids. CDR3 DNA: TGTGCCACCAGCAGAGGGACAGGGTTCGGCAAAAACATTCAGTACTTC. Its translation is CATSRGTGFGKNIQYF.

V and J are TRBV10-1 and TRBJ2-3; D call uncertain. The ends were cut back, 0 bases at V and 1 base at J, with 5 bases in the middle. CDR1 is WNHNN, CDR2 SYGVQD, per germline (reference sequence). The CDR3 sequence is 14 residues long. This chain's CDR3 is CASSESGGTDTQYF. In nucleotides, the CDR3 is TGCGCCAGCAGTGAGTCCGGAGGCACAGATACGCAGTATTTT.

The CDR3: CASKRTVTYNEQFF. In DNA form, the CDR3 reads TGTGCCAGCAAAAGGACAGTAACCTACAATGAGCAGTTCTTC. The V gene is TRBV27, the J gene TRBJ2-1; a possible D gene is TRBD1 (6 bases). In germline, CDR1 is MNHEY, CDR2 SMNVEV (reference sequence). V lost 7 bases, J lost 2 bases, and 12 bases lay in between. This CDR3 is 14 amino acids long.

This clone was found a few times. The CDR3 protein is CASSILGQASWFF. CDR3 nucleotide sequence: TGTGCCAGCAGCATCCTAGGACAGGCCTCGTGGTTCTTC. This chain connects TRBV7-2 to TRBJ2-1, with 7 bases lining up with TRBD1. Trimming removed 5 bases from V and 15 bases from J; junction bases left unmatched: 13. Germline V gene sequence: CDR1 SGHTA, CDR2 FQGNSA. The CDR3 is made up of 13 amino acids.

The chain is built from TRBV5-1 and TRBJ2-7, with D possibly TRBD1 on 5 matching bases. V was shortened by 3 bases and J by 2 bases, with 9 bases between the two germline ends. This CDR3 is 13 amino acids long. Germline V lookup: CDR1 SGHRS, CDR2 YFSETQ. DNA for the CDR3: TGCGCCAGCAGCTACGACAGACCCTACGAGCAGTACTTC. The encoded protein is CASSYDRPYEQYF.

The chain combines TRBV7-9 with TRBJ2-1, with 7 bases identical to TRBD2. This CDR3 has 14 residues. With 5 bases clipped from V and 6 bases from J, the junction kept 7 bases outside the gene matches. Looked up from germline, CDR1 is SEHNR and CDR2 is FQNEAQ (reference sequence). The CDR3 DNA is TGTGCCAGCAGCGTCTCCGGGACTACCAATGAGCAGTTCTTC. Its protein is CASSVSGTTNEQFF.

This sequence joins TRBV6-6 and TRBJ2-3; no definite D call. Germline CDR1 and CDR2: MNHNY and SVGAGI (reference sequence). The CDR3 contains 12 residues. Trimming pared 5 bases from V and 2 bases from J, leaving 5 bases between. The CDR3: CASSPNTDTQYF. CDR3 DNA sequence: TGTGCCAGCAGTCCGAACACAGATACGCAGTATTTT.

The gene calls are TRBV27 and TRBJ2-1; D possibly corresponds to TRBD1 (8 bases). CDR1 and CDR2 from the germline V gene are MNHEY and SMNVEV (reference sequence). There are 15 residues in the CDR3. V was pared by 0 bases and J by 7 bases, with 13 bases between. The CDR3 nucleotides read TGTGCCAGCAGTTTATCGGAACAGGGGGGGAATGAGCAGTTCTTC. Encoded protein: CASSLSEQGGNEQFF.

This chain connects TRBV2 to TRBJ1-1, with D tentatively TRBD1 (5 bases). V was trimmed by 11 bases and J by 4 bases, leaving 23 bases between them. Per the germline V gene, CDR1 is SNHLY and CDR2 is FYNNEI. The CDR3 is 15 residues long. The CDR3 DNA follows: TGTGCCTCCTCGCGGGTCAGGGTAGGTGGCACTGAAGCTTTCTTT. Translated, it gives CASSRVRVGGTEAFF.

The chain links TRBV5-1 to TRBJ2-1, with 10 positions matching TRBD2. Per the germline V gene, CDR1 is SGHRS and CDR2 is YFSETQ. With V trimmed by 4 bases and J by 8 bases, 6 bases remained unmatched. The CDR3 spans 14 residues. The CDR3 loop is CASSMIAGGDEQFF. CDR3 bases: TGCGCCAGCAGCATGATAGCGGGAGGTGATGAGCAGTTCTTC.

This sequence joins TRBV6-1 and TRBJ1-5, with a possible D match to TRBD1 (5 bases). The CDR3 sequence is 15 residues long. With 6 bases removed from V and 2 bases from J, the gap between germline ends came to 14 bases. Germline assignment: CDR1 MNHNS and CDR2 SASEGT. This CDR3 is CASRKSGSGNQPQHF. Written as DNA, the CDR3 is TGTGCCAGCAGAAAATCAGGGTCGGGCAATCAGCCCCAGCATTTT.

The chain employs TRBV20-1 and TRBJ1-1, with TRBD1 as a possible D gene (5 bases). The CDR3 contains 11 residues. With 8 bases removed from V and 8 bases from J, the gap between germline ends came to 15 bases. Germline CDR1 DFQATT, CDR2 SNEGSKA (reference sequence). CDR3 nucleotides: TGCAGTACCCCCCGGACAAACGAAGCTTTCTTT. It specifies CSTPRTNEAFF.